This T cell receptor (beta chain) came from a study of T-cell reconstitution after alpha-beta-depleted transplantation in children. The CDR3 extends over 14 amino acids. Germline CDR1 is MNHEY and CDR2 is SVGEGT. V was shortened by 5 bases and J by 3 bases, with 14 bases between the two germline ends. As it was prepared, the TCRbeta library received unique molecular identifiers. One entry per CDR3 protein results from TCRdb running MiXCR on the PCR reads. This table holds approximately 350,000 distinct CDR3 sequences, 10% to 13% found once. This clonotype came up a few times. This sequence originates from a human donor who donated a stem cell graft to a child with acute lymphoblastic leukemia. The sequences come from PBMCs from the stem cell graft donor, collected from the stem cell graft. The V call is TRBV6-2 or TRBV6-3, the J call TRBJ2-7; tentative D call: TRBD2 (5 bases). This chain's CDR3 is CASSEGALNYEQYF. In nucleotides, the CDR3 is TGTGCCAGCAGTGAGGGAGCATTGAACTACGAGCAGTACTTC.